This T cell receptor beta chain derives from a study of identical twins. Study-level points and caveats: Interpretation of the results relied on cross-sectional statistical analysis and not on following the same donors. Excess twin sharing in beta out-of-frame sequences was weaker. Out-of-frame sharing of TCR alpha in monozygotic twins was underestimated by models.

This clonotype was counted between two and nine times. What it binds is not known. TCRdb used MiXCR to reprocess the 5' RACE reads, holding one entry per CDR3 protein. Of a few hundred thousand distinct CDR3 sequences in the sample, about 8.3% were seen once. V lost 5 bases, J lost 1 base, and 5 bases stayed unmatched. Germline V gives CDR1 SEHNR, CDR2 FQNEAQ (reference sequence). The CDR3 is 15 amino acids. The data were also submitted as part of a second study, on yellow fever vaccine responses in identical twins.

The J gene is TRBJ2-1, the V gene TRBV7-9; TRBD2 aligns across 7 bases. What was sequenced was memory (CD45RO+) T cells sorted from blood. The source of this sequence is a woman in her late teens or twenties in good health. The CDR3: CASSLRGESYNEQFF. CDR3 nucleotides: TGTGCCAGCAGCCTCCGGGGGGAATCCTACAATGAGCAGTTCTTC.